Shown below are 5 T cell receptor beta chains from a single sample sequenced in a study of blood T cell repertoires in COVID-19. Clones were read by immunoSEQ multiplex PCR, and TCRdb kept only the in-frame ones, dropping some. The table shows under 85,000 clones, with about 83% occurring only once. Sequencing was carried out using peripheral blood. The origin of the receptors is a man aged 80 or over with active or convalescent COVID-19.

This chain connects TRBV7-8 to TRBJ1-5; 7 bases are a match to TRBD1. V lost 2 bases, J lost 2 bases, and 6 bases stayed unmatched. This CDR3 has 16 residues. Germline CDR1 and CDR2: SGHVS and FQNEAQ. DNA of the CDR3: TGTGCCAGCAGCTTACAGGGGGGCGAACGCAATCAGCCCCAGCATTTT. Protein: CASSLQGGERNQPQHF.

Only one count was recorded for this clone. The chain couples TRBV2 to TRBJ2-7; possibly TRBD2 for D (6 bases). The CDR3 has 13 amino acids. Germline-derived CDR1 and CDR2 are SNHLY and FYNNEI. Trimming removed 0 bases at V and 12 bases at J, with 15 bases between. CDR3 in amino acids: CASSEAWGGSRYF. The CDR3 DNA reads as TGTGCCAGCAGTGAAGCCTGGGGAGGCAGTCGGTACTTC.

The chain uses TRBV2 and TRBJ1-1; the D gene is possibly TRBD1 (5 bases). This CDR3 spans 14 amino acids. The V gene lost 4 bases and the J gene lost 0 bases, with 9 bases spanning the gap. CDR1 and CDR2 (germline): SNHLY, FYNNEI. The CDR3 loop reads CASSGQIVNTEAFF. CDR3 nucleotides: TGTGCCAGCAGTGGACAGATAGTGAACACTGAAGCTTTCTTT.

This sequence joins TRBV5-6 and TRBJ2-5, with TRBD2 matching 12 bases. With 3 bases clipped from V and 1 base from J, the junction kept 4 bases outside the gene matches. The CDR3 spans 16 residues. Germline CDR1 is SGHDT and CDR2 is YYEEEE. The CDR3 spells CASSYGLAGPQETQYF. The CDR3 region has the DNA TGTGCCAGCAGCTACGGACTAGCGGGGCCCCAAGAGACCCAGTACTTC.

The rearrangement joins TRBV6-5 to TRBJ2-7, with 7 positions matching TRBD1. Trimming removed 2 bases from V and 4 bases from J; junction bases left unmatched: 8. CDR3 length: 15 amino acids. Germline CDR1 reads MNHEY; CDR2 reads SVGAGI. The CDR3 protein is CASSYRAGGGYEQYF. As DNA, the CDR3 is TGTGCCAGCAGTTACAGAGCAGGGGGTGGATACGAGCAGTACTTC.